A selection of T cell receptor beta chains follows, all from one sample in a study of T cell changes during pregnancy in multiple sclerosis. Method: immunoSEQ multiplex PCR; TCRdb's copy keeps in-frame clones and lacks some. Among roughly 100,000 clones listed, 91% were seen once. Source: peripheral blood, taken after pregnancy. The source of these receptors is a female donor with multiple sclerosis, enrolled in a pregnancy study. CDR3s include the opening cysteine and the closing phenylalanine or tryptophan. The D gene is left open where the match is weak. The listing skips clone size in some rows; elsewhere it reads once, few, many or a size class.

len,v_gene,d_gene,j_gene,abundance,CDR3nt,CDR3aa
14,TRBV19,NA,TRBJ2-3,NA,TGTGCCAGTAGTAGTGTGGGGGGGCCAGATACGCAGTATTTT,CASSSVGGPDTQYF
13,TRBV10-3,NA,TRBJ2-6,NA,TGTGCCATCTCCCCAAATGGGGCCAACGTCCTGACTTTC,CAISPNGANVLTF
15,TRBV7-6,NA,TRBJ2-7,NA,TGTGCCAGCAGCTTAGCCAGGCAGCCCGACTACGAGCAGTACTTC,CASSLARQPDYEQYF
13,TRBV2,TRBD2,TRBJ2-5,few,TGTGCCAGCCGCGGGGGGCCGCGGGAGACCCAGTACTTC,CASRGGPRETQYF
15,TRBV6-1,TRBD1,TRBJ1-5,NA,TGTGCCAGCGGACCTGGACAGGCCAGCAATCAGCCCCAGCATTTT,CASGPGQASNQPQHF
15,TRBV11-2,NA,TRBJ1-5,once,TGTGCCAGCAGCTTAGGGGGGGGTGCTCATCAGCCCCAGCATTTT,CASSLGGGAHQPQHF
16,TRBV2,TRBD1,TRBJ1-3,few,TGTGCCAGCAGTCGGGACAGTCAAGTCTCTGGAAACACCATATATTTT,CASSRDSQVSGNTIYF
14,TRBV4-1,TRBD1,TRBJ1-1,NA,TGCGCCAGCAGCCAGGGACAGGGGGACACTGAAGCTTTCTTT,CASSQGQGDTEAFF
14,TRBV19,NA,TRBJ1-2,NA,TGTGCCAGTATGACAAGGTCTGCTAACTATGGCTACACCTTC,CASMTRSANYGYTF
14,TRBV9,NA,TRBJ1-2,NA,TGTGCCAGCACTCGGGCGCGGGGGGCGCAGGGCTACACCTTC,CASTRARGAQGYTF
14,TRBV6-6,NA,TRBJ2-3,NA,TGTGCCAGCAGTTACGGCCCCAGCACAGATACGCAGTATTTT,CASSYGPSTDTQYF
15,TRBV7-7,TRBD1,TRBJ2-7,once,TGTGCTAGCAGCTTGCGACAGGGTCCTTCCTACGAGCAGTACTTC,CASSLRQGPSYEQYF
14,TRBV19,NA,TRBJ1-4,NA,TGTGCCAGTAGTATCAGGACAGCTAATGAAAAACTGTTTTTT,CASSIRTANEKLFF
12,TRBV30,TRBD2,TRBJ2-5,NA,TGTGCCTGGGGGGGGGACCAAGAGACCCAGTACTTC,CAWGGDQETQYF
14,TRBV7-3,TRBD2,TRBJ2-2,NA,TGTGCCAGCAGCTTACTAGCGGAGGGCGGGGAGCTGTTTTTT,CASSLLAEGGELFF
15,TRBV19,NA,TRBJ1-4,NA,TGTGCCAGTAGTCGATGGACAGAACCCCTACGGAAACTGTTTTTT,CASSRWTEPLRKLFF
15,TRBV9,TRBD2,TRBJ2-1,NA,TGTGCCAGCAGCGTAGATAGCGGGGGGGCCAATGAGCAGTTCTTC,CASSVDSGGANEQFF
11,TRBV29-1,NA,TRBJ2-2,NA,TGCAGCGTAGGGGTATCCGGGGAGCTGTTTTTT,CSVGVSGELFF
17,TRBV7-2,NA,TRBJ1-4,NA,TGTGCCAGCAGCTTATTTCCTTTGAGGGCCCCAAATGAAAAACTGTTTTTT,CASSLFPLRAPNEKLFF
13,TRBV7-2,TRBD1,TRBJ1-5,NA,TGTGCCAGCAGCTTTACAGGGGAGCAGCCCCAGCATTTT,CASSFTGEQPQHF
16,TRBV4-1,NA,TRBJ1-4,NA,TGCGCCAGCAGCCAACCCGCCCGGGGTCAGAATGAAAAACTGTTTTTT,CASSQPARGQNEKLFF
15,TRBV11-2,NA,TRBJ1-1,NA,TGTGCCAGCAGCTTAGATCCGGGACAAAACACTGAAGCTTTCTTT,CASSLDPGQNTEAFF
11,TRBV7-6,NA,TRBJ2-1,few,TGTGCCAGCAGCGCGTACAATGAGCAGTTCTTC,CASSAYNEQFF
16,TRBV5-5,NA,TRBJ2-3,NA,TGTGCCAGCAGCCGGGGTGGGTCACGGTCCACAGATACGCAGTATTTT,CASSRGGSRSTDTQYF
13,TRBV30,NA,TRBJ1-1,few,TGTGCCTGGAGTGTCGGGGTGTTCACTGAAGCTTTCTTT,CAWSVGVFTEAFF
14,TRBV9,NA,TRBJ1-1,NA,TGTGCCAGCAGCCCCGGGAGGGCGAACACTGAAGCTTTCTTT,CASSPGRANTEAFF